These T cell receptor beta chains were read from a single sample in a study of blood T cell repertoires in COVID-19. Measured with immunoSEQ multiplex PCR; TCRdb has only the in-frame clones, and not every one. The sample shows over 300,000 clones, roughly nine tenths of them seen only once. Sequencing was carried out using peripheral blood. Receptor source: a man in his forties or fifties with acute or convalescent COVID-19. CDR3s include the opening cysteine and the closing phenylalanine or tryptophan. The order of the fields is D gene, V gene, J gene, clone size, CDR3 protein, CDR3 DNA. A D gene is named only where the DNA matches it firmly. Only some rows state a clone size, as once, few, many or a class for expanded clones.

TRBD1,TRBV12-3/TRBV12-4,TRBJ1-1,few,CAPGRGRNTEAFF,TGTGCCCCGGGTAGGGGGCGGAACACTGAAGCTTTCTTT
-,TRBV30,TRBJ1-1,-,CAWSYLINTEAFF,TGTGCCTGGAGCTACCTAATAAACACTGAAGCTTTCTTT
-,TRBV3-1/TRBV3-2,TRBJ2-4,-,CASSPTFYRRDIAKNIQYF,TGTGCCAGCAGCCCGACATTCTACCGACGAGATATAGCCAAAAACATTCAGTACTTC
-,TRBV7-9,TRBJ2-7,-,CASSRDGHYEQYF,TGTGCCAGCAGCCGCGACGGACACTACGAGCAGTACTTC
-,TRBV9,TRBJ2-7,-,CASSVGGDRSYEQYF,TGTGCCAGCAGCGTAGGGGGCGACCGCTCCTACGAGCAGTACTTC
TRBD2,TRBV3-1/TRBV3-2,TRBJ2-5,-,CASSQVRGGETQYF,TGTGCCAGCAGCCAAGTACGCGGGGGTGAGACCCAGTACTTC
TRBD2,TRBV10-3,TRBJ2-2,-,CAISDGLAGNTGELFF,TGTGCCATCAGTGACGGACTAGCGGGGAACACCGGGGAGCTGTTTTTT
-,TRBV3-1/TRBV3-2,TRBJ2-5,few,CASSHLETQYF,TGTGCCAGCAGCCACTTGGAGACCCAGTACTTC
-,TRBV6-5,TRBJ2-1,once,CASSSSGTHNEQFF,TGTGCCAGCAGTTCCTCCGGGACTCACAATGAGCAGTTCTTC
TRBD1,TRBV5-4,TRBJ2-2,-,CASNQGIGQGAGELFF,TGTGCCAGCAACCAAGGAATTGGACAGGGAGCCGGGGAGCTGTTTTTT
-,TRBV5-1,TRBJ1-2,-,CASRAQYGYTF,TGCGCCAGCAGAGCACAGTATGGCTACACCTTC
-,TRBV5-6,TRBJ1-4,-,CASRPIGGEKLFF,TGTGCCAGCAGGCCCATCGGAGGGGAAAAACTGTTTTTT
-,TRBV6-2/TRBV6-3,TRBJ2-7,-,CASSYQDSAYEQYF,TGTGCCAGCAGTTACCAGGACTCTGCCTACGAGCAGTACTTC
-,TRBV11-3,TRBJ1-1,-,CASSPRDPVMNTEAFF,TGTGCCAGCAGCCCCAGGGATCCGGTTATGAACACTGAAGCTTTCTTT
-,TRBV27,TRBJ1-2,-,CASSRGGYGYTF,TGTGCCAGCAGCCGCGGAGGCTATGGCTACACCTTC
TRBD2,TRBV30,TRBJ2-1,-,CAWSVLAGASNEQFF,TGTGCCTGGAGTGTACTGGCGGGAGCAAGCAATGAGCAGTTCTTC
TRBD1,TRBV23-1,TRBJ2-7,-,CASSQSMSDRDVPFVHEQYF,TGCGCCAGCAGTCAATCGATGTCGGACAGGGACGTCCCTTTCGTCCACGAGCAGTACTTC
TRBD1,TRBV2,TRBJ2-5,-,CASGTGRETQYF,TGTGCCAGTGGGACAGGGAGAGAGACCCAGTACTTC
-,TRBV2,TRBJ2-3,-,CASSVLEKLDTQYF,TGTGCCAGCAGTGTGTTGGAGAAATTAGATACGCAGTATTTT
TRBD1,TRBV4-3,TRBJ1-4,-,CASSLRDSSNEKLFF,TGCGCCAGCAGCCTCCGGGACAGCTCAAATGAAAAACTGTTTTTT
TRBD1,TRBV28,TRBJ1-2,-,CASRTSGGGSYTF,TGTGCCAGCAGAACATCAGGGGGCGGATCTTACACCTTC
-,TRBV5-8,TRBJ1-4,-,CASSTGQSNEKLFF,TGTGCCAGCAGCACAGGACAGAGTAATGAAAAACTGTTTTTT
-,TRBV6-2/TRBV6-3,TRBJ2-5,once,CASSYSGPQETQYF,TGTGCCAGCAGTTACTCGGGCCCCCAAGAGACCCAGTACTTC
-,TRBV9,TRBJ2-5,-,CASSVVAGEETQYF,TGTGCCAGCAGCGTAGTGGCAGGGGAAGAGACCCAGTACTTC
-,TRBV21-1,TRBJ1-5,-,CASRRTDNQPQHF,TGTGCCAGCAGGCGGACAGACAATCAGCCCCAGCATTTT
TRBD2,TRBV4-3,TRBJ2-1,-,CASSQKLAGNNEQFF,TGCGCCAGCAGCCAAAAACTAGCGGGGAACAATGAGCAGTTCTTC
-,TRBV5-4,TRBJ1-6,-,CASSLYQGSSYNSPLHF,TGTGCCAGCAGCTTGTATCAGGGGAGCTCCTATAATTCACCCCTCCACTTT
TRBD2,TRBV5-1,TRBJ2-1,once,CASSLGTGTSGSYEQFF,TGCGCCAGCAGCTTGGGGACCGGGACTAGCGGGAGCTATGAGCAGTTCTTC
-,TRBV28,TRBJ1-2,-,CASSLTGSIGYGYTF,TGTGCCAGCAGTTTGACAGGTTCGATCGGATATGGCTACACCTTC
-,TRBV7-2,TRBJ1-2,-,CASSFGRAAGYTF,TGTGCCAGCAGCTTTGGCAGGGCGGCTGGCTACACCTTC
TRBD2,TRBV27,TRBJ2-5,few,CASSLWGLAGQETQYF,TGTGCCAGCAGTTTATGGGGACTAGCGGGGCAAGAGACCCAGTACTTC
-,TRBV5-1,TRBJ2-5,-,CASSLFGRGETQYF,TGCGCCAGCAGCTTATTTGGCAGGGGAGAGACCCAGTACTTC
-,TRBV7-6,TRBJ1-5,-,CASSLAGYQPQHF,TGTGCCAGCAGCCTCGCGGGGTATCAGCCCCAGCATTTT
TRBD1,TRBV5-1,TRBJ1-1,once,CASSLGGGESTEAFF,TGCGCCAGCAGCTTGGGAGGGGGCGAGAGCACTGAAGCTTTCTTT
TRBD1,TRBV27,TRBJ1-4,-,CASSLWPLGAGGDEKLFF,TGTGCCAGCAGTTTATGGCCTCTTGGGGCAGGGGGAGATGAAAAACTGTTTTTT
TRBD2,TRBV29-1,TRBJ2-7,-,CSVDSSGRTTEQYF,TGCAGCGTTGATAGCAGCGGGAGGACCACCGAGCAGTACTTC
-,TRBV28,TRBJ1-5,-,CASKDGAGRQPQHF,TGTGCCAGCAAGGATGGGGCAGGGCGTCAGCCCCAGCATTTT
TRBD2,TRBV7-9,TRBJ2-3,-,CASSPGLADSTDTQYF,TGTGCCAGCAGCCCCGGACTAGCGGATAGCACAGATACGCAGTATTTT
TRBD1,TRBV5-1,TRBJ1-6,-,CASSSRGQGDSPLHF,TGCGCCAGCAGCTCGAGGGGACAGGGCGACTCACCCCTCCACTTT
TRBD2,TRBV7-6,TRBJ2-7,once,CASSLARREGAYEQYF,TGTGCCAGCAGCTTAGCGCGACGGGAGGGGGCCTACGAGCAGTACTTC
-,TRBV18,TRBJ2-7,-,CASSPPGRTHSYEQYF,TGTGCCAGCTCACCACCGGGGAGGACGCATTCCTACGAGCAGTACTTC
TRBD2,TRBV7-3,TRBJ2-1,-,CASSLTTPGLAPGEQFF,TGTGCCAGCAGCTTAACCACACCGGGACTAGCTCCGGGGGAGCAGTTCTTC
TRBD2,TRBV19,TRBJ2-1,-,CACWDQRDEQFF,TGTGCCTGTTGGGACCAGCGGGACGAGCAGTTCTTC
-,TRBV9,TRBJ1-1,-,CASSVPPRGNTEAFF,TGTGCCAGCAGCGTCCCTCCCAGAGGGAACACTGAAGCTTTCTTT
-,TRBV19,TRBJ1-1,-,CASSQGLKPTEAFF,TGTGCCAGTAGTCAGGGCTTAAAGCCCACTGAAGCTTTCTTT
-,TRBV27,TRBJ2-7,-,CASSPHTASYEQYF,TGTGCCAGCAGCCCACACACCGCCTCCTACGAGCAGTACTTC
TRBD2,TRBV5-1,TRBJ2-5,-,CASSLGGGSLETQYF,TGCGCCAGCAGCTTGGGCGGGGGGTCCCTGGAGACCCAGTACTTC
TRBD2,TRBV15,TRBJ2-7,-,CATSRTSSGFYEQYF,TGTGCCACCAGCAGAACGTCTAGCGGATTCTACGAGCAGTACTTC